This TCR beta chain comes out of a study of blood T cells in healthy people across ages. PCR was performed a second time for about 7 to 12 cycles using a sample-barcoded 5' primer and a J-beta primer mix. TCRdb recomputed calls from the 5' RACE reads with MiXCR, one row per CDR3 protein. Here the sample spans some 1.4 million distinct CDR3 sequences, around 39% being singletons. The CDR3 has 12 residues. The V end lost 7 bases, the J end lost 7 bases, and 10 bases lay between the germline ends. Looked up from germline, CDR1 is ENHRY and CDR2 is SYGVKD. This clonotype appeared a single time. Its target is not known. General observations from the study: Unsorted PBMCs ruled out conclusive naive versus antigen-experienced comparison.

The TCR was taken from a woman aged 18-29 years in good health. The sequencing sample was made of blood. V is TRBV10-3 and J is TRBJ2-2, with D tentatively TRBD1 or TRBD2 (5 bases each). The CDR3 DNA follows: TGTGCCATCACCAGGGACGGCGGGGAGCTGTTTTTT. Translating it yields CAITRDGGELFF.